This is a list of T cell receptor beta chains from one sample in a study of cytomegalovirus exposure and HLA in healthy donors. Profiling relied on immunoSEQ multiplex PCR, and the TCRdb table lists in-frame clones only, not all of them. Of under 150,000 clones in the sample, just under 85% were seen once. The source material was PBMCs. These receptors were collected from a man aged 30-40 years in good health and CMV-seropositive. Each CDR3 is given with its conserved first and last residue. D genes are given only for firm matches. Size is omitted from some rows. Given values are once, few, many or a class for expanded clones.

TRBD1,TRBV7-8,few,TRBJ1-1,TGTGCCAGCAGCCCCGGACAGGGTTGGACTGAAGCTTTCTTT,CASSPGQGWTEAFF
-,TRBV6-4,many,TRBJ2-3,TGTGCCAGCAGTGAGCAGGCCACAGATACGCAGTATTTT,CASSEQATDTQYF
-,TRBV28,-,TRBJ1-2,TGTGCCAGCAGTTCCAGCAGGGTACCCTATGGCTACACCTTT,CASSSSRVPYGYTF
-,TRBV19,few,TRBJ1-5,TGTGCCAGTAGTTTAACTTCGCGGCAGCCCCAGCATTTT,CASSLTSRQPQHF
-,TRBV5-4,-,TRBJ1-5,TGTGCCAGCAGCTGGGCCCCCTTGACGTTTAGCAATCAGCCCCAGCATTTT,CASSWAPLTFSNQPQHF
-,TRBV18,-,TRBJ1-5,TGTGCCAGCTCTCCTATATCGGGGACTTTGGGCAATCAGCCCCAGCATTTT,CASSPISGTLGNQPQHF
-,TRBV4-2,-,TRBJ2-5,TGTGCCAGCAGCCAAGATTTAGCGGCAAACCAAGAGACCCAGTACTTC,CASSQDLAANQETQYF
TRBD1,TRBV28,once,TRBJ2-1,TGTGCCAGCAGTTCACAGGGGGCGCGCTACAATGAGCAGTTCTTC,CASSSQGARYNEQFF
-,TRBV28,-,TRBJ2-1,TGTGCCAGCACCGAGGGTCGGGGATTCTCCAATGAGCAGTTCTTC,CASTEGRGFSNEQFF
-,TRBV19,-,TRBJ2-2,TGTGCCAGTAGTATAAGGGGGGGAGTCCCCGGGGAGCTGTTTTTT,CASSIRGGVPGELFF
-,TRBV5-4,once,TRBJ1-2,TGTGCCAGCAGCTCCTCAACAGGGAACTATGGCTACACCTTC,CASSSSTGNYGYTF
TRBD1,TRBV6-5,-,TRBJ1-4,TGTGCCAGCAGTTACGGACAGGGGCTTGAAAAACTGTTTTTT,CASSYGQGLEKLFF
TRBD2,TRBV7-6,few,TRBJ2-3,TGTGCCAGCAGCTTAAGCGGGGGGAGCACAGATACGCAGTATTTT,CASSLSGGSTDTQYF
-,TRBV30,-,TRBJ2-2,TGTGCCTGGAGTCTAATTTTGGGGCAGTCGAACACCGGGGAGCTGTTTTTT,CAWSLILGQSNTGELFF
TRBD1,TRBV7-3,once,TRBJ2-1,TGTGCCAGCAGCTTGGGACAGTCCAATGAGCAGTTCTTC,CASSLGQSNEQFF
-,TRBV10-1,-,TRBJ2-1,TGCGCCAGCAGTGAAGTCGGAGTCGGCGGTGGTCCGGGCAATGAGCAGTTCTTC,CASSEVGVGGGPGNEQFF
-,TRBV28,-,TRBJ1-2,TGTGCCAGTCACTATGAGGCAGGGCGGTATGGCTACACCTTC,CASHYEAGRYGYTF
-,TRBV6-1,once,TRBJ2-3,TGTGCCAGCACGAAGGGGGATACGCAGTATTTT,CASTKGDTQYF
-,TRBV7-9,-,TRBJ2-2,TGTGCCAGCAGCTTACCGTGGCTGTCCGGGGAGCTGTTTTTT,CASSLPWLSGELFF
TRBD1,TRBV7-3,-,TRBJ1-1,TGTGCCAGCAGCTTAGTGGGACAGGGGGCGACTGAAGCTTTCTTT,CASSLVGQGATEAFF
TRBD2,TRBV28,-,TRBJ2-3,TGTGCCAGCAGTTTTCTGGCGGGAGGAAAGGATACGCAGTATTTT,CASSFLAGGKDTQYF
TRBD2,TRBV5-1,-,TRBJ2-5,TGCGCCAGCAGCACCAGCGGGAGGGCCGGAGAGACCCAGTACTTC,CASSTSGRAGETQYF
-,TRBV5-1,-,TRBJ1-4,TGCGCCAGCACCTCTGGTTGGGGGGGCGCGAAAAAACTGTTTTTT,CASTSGWGGAKKLFF
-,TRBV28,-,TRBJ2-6,TGTGCCAGCAGTTTGCCGAGCTCTGGGGCCAACGTCCTGACTTTC,CASSLPSSGANVLTF
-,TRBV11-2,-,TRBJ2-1,TGTGCCAGCAGCTCCCAACAGGGAGTAGCGGGTGAGCAGTTCTTC,CASSSQQGVAGEQFF
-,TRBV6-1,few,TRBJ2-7,TGTGCCAGCAGTCAGGGTTGGTTCTACGAGCAGTACTTC,CASSQGWFYEQYF
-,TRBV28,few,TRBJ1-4,TGTGCCAGCAGGGATGGTGGTAGGGGCAAACTGTTTTTT,CASRDGGRGKLFF
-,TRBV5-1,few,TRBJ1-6,TGCGCCAGCAGCTTCTCCGGGGGGAATTCACCCCTCCACTTT,CASSFSGGNSPLHF
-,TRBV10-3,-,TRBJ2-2,TGTGCCATCAGAGATTATCTAGCGCAGAACACCGGGGAGCTGTTTTTT,CAIRDYLAQNTGELFF
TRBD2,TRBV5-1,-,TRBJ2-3,TGCGCCAGCAGCTTGGCGACGGGACTAGCGGGGGGACGCACAGATACGCAGTATTTT,CASSLATGLAGGRTDTQYF
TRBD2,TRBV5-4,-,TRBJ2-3,TGTGCCAGCAGCGAAAAGCTAGCGGTAGATACGCAGTATTTT,CASSEKLAVDTQYF
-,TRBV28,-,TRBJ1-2,TGTGCCAGCAGTCGATCACCGACAGGTCTATTCTATGGCTACACCTTC,CASSRSPTGLFYGYTF
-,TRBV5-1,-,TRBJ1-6,TGCGCCAGCAGCCGCGTCTCGGGGAATTCACCCCTCCACTTT,CASSRVSGNSPLHF
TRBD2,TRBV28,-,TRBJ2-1,TGTGCCAGCAGTTTATACCCCTCGACTAGCGCTCACTACAATGAGCAGTTCTTC,CASSLYPSTSAHYNEQFF
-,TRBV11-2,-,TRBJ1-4,TGTGCCAGCACCCCGGGGGGGGGAGCTATTAATGAAAAACTGTTTTTT,CASTPGGGAINEKLFF
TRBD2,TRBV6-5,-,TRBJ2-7,TGTGCCAGCACCGAGCACGGGGGGGCGGGGGAGCAGTACTTC,CASTEHGGAGEQYF
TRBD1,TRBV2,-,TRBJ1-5,TGTGCCAGCAGTAATACCGGGACAGGAAAGAATCAGCCCCAGCATTTT,CASSNTGTGKNQPQHF
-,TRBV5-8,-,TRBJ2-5,TGTGCCAGCGCGGAGGAGGGTACCTTTGTGACCCAGTACTTC,CASAEEGTFVTQYF
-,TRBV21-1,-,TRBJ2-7,TGTGCCAGCAGCAGCCAGGTGGAAAACGAGCAGTACTTC,CASSSQVENEQYF
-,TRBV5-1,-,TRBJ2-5,TGCGCCAGCAACAAGGACTTGGGGGGAGAGACCCAGTACTTC,CASNKDLGGETQYF
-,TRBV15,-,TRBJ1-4,TGTGCCACCAGCAGCCAACAGACGACTAATGAAAAACTGTTTTTT,CATSSQQTTNEKLFF
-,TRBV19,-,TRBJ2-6,TGTGCCAGTAGTATAGGGTGGTACGGAGGAAACGTCCTGACTTTC,CASSIGWYGGNVLTF
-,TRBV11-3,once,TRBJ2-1,TGTGCCAGCAACGCCGGGAACGCAAACAATGAGCAGTTCTTC,CASNAGNANNEQFF
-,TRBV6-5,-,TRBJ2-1,TGTGCCAGCAGGACTAACGGTGGCAATGAGCAGTTCTTC,CASRTNGGNEQFF
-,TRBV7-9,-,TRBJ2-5,TGTGCCAGCAGCTTAGAGACGGGGACCCAGTACTTC,CASSLETGTQYF
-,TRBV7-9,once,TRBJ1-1,TGTGCCAGCAGCTTAGAGAGGGCAAGGAACACTGAAGCTTTCTTT,CASSLERARNTEAFF
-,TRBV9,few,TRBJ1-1,TGTGCCAGCAGCCCACACAGCACAATGAACACTGAAGCTTTCTTT,CASSPHSTMNTEAFF
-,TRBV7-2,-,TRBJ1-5,TGTGCCAGCAGCTTAGGGGACTTTAATCAGCCCCAGCATTTT,CASSLGDFNQPQHF
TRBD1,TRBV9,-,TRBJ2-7,TGTGCCAGCAGCGGGGGACAGTCGGGGGAGCAGTACTTC,CASSGGQSGEQYF
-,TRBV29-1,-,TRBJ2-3,TGCAGCGTTGCAGGCAGGGAATACGGTGCGCAGTATTTT,CSVAGREYGAQYF
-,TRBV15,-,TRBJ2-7,TGTGCCACCAGCAGAGTTGAGGGCCCCTACGAGCAGTACTTC,CATSRVEGPYEQYF
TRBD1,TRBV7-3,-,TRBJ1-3,TGTGCCAGCAGCCCAGGGGGCGGAGAGGGGCAGAACACCATATATTTT,CASSPGGGEGQNTIYF
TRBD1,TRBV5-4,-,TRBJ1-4,TGTGCCAGCAGCACTACACAGGGGGCAACTAATGAAAAACTGTTTTTT,CASSTTQGATNEKLFF
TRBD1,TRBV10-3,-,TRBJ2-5,TGTGCCGTCCGGGACAGCAATAAAGAGACCCAGTACTTC,CAVRDSNKETQYF
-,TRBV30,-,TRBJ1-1,TGTGCCTGGACGGTCGGGTTTGAAGCTTTCTTT,CAWTVGFEAFF
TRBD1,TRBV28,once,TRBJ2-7,TGTGCCAGCAGTTTAGGGGGGACAGGGAGTTACGAGCAGTACTTC,CASSLGGTGSYEQYF
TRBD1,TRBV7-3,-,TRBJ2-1,TGTGCCAGCAGCGCCGGGACAGATATCTGGGGTGAGCAGTTCTTC,CASSAGTDIWGEQFF
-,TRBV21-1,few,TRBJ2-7,TGTGCCAGCAGCAAAGGCGACAGGGTCTACGAGCAGTACTTC,CASSKGDRVYEQYF
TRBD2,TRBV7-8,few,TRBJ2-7,TGTGCCAGCAGCTTAGAAGGACTAGGGGTAAAGAACGAGCAGTACTTC,CASSLEGLGVKNEQYF